One and the same sample provided the 9 T cell receptor beta chains below, sequenced in a study of T cells expressing NK-cell markers. TCRdb reanalyzed the 5' RACE reads and collapses them to one entry per CDR3 protein, without DNA. The listing contains approximately 550,000 distinct CDR3 sequences. Sequencing was done on a sample of blood T cells: a sorted CD56 or NKG2C T cell subset, CD4+ or CD8+ T cells, or bulk PBMC T cells (not recorded which). The source of these receptors is a man in his late teens or twenties in good health.

The V call is TRBV3-1, the J call TRBJ2-1. The germline V gene has CDR1 LGHDT and CDR2 YNNKEL (reference sequence). CDR3 size: 13 residues. The CDR3 sequence is CASSQPGTTEQFF.

The genes are TRBV5-1 and TRBJ1-2; TCRdb's assignment of TRBD1 cannot be checked, as there is no DNA. Germline CDR1 SGHRS, CDR2 YFSETQ. The CDR3 sequence is 16 residues long. The CDR3 sequence is CASSLWDSRRDYGYTF.

J is TRBJ2-6 and V is TRBV28. The CDR3 is made up of 15 amino acids. The germline V gene has CDR1 MDHEN and CDR2 SYDVKM. The CDR3 is CASSSHSTGANVLTF.

The chain combines TRBV28 with TRBJ2-7. CDR3 size: 14 residues. Germline CDR1 and CDR2: MDHEN and SYDVKM. The CDR3 protein is CASSTLGLSYEQYF.

CDR3: CAISRSNEKLFF. The rearrangement joins TRBV10-3 to TRBJ1-4. The length of the CDR3 is 12 residues. Germline V gives CDR1 ENHRY, CDR2 SYGVKD.

The genes are TRBV5-5 and TRBJ2-3; TCRdb indicates TRBD2, and absent DNA this call remains unverified. Germline V gene lookup returns CDR1 SGHKS and CDR2 YYEKEE (reference sequence). The CDR3 totals 16 residues. CDR3 protein: CASRRRLAGVTDTQYF. Variable domain in full (rest from reference TRBV5-5 and TRBJ2-3): DAGVTQSPTHLIKTRGQQVTLRCSPISGHKSVSWYQQVLGQGPQFIFQYYEKEERGRGNFPDRFSARQFPNYSSELNVNALLLGDSALYLCASRRRLAGVTDTQYFGPGTRLTVL.

The chain carries TRBV20-1 and TRBJ2-1; the TCRdb call, TRBD1, lacks DNA for checking. The CDR3 contains 15 residues. The germline gives CDR1 DFQATT, CDR2 SNEGSKA (reference sequence). The CDR3 region is CSALQGLLLYNEQFF.

The chain employs TRBV21-1 and TRBJ1-4; the TCRdb call, TRBD1, lacks DNA for checking. TRBV21-1 is deemed a pseudogene. This CDR3 has 14 residues. This CDR3 reads CASSKRGIYEKLFF.

V is TRBV20-1 and J is TRBJ1-5; lacking DNA, the TRBD1 call made by TCRdb goes unchecked. The CDR3 contains 15 residues. Germline CDR1 and CDR2: DFQATT and SNEGSKA (reference sequence). CDR3 sequence reads: CSASPQTGSNQPQHF.